The sample holds many counts of the clone carrying this T cell receptor beta chain. Its antigen is undetermined. These data belong to a study of T-cell reconstitution after alpha-beta-depleted transplantation in children. Findings and caveats of the study: Reportedly, roughly two months post-transplant, alpha-beta T cells arose from several hundred expanded graft clones. Most T-cell counts and diversity one year after the transplant came from T cells that were newly produced. It was surviving recipient T cells and thymic progenitors that gave some patients high TCRbeta diversity at day 60.

There are 14 residues in the CDR3. Trimming removed 3 bases from V and 5 bases from J; junction bases left unmatched: 5. The germline V gene has CDR1 SQVTM and CDR2 ANQGSEA. During its preparation, the TCRbeta library received unique molecular identifiers. TCRdb redid the calling of the PCR reads with MiXCR, one entry per CDR3 protein. The sample gives around 440,000 distinct CDR3 sequences, roughly a tenth of which show up once; 2% is in the top ten. The sequence derives from a child aged 2 to 15 with inherited bone marrow failure, due to receive a stem cell transplant. The chain is built from TRBV29-1 and TRBJ1-2; 11 positions agree with TRBD1. The sample consisted of PBMCs, taken before TCRalphabeta/CD19-depleted stem cell transplant. The CDR3 DNA is TGCAGCGTTGATCGGACAGGGGGCGGGTATGGCTACACCTTC. This encodes CSVDRTGGGYGYTF.